Below are 20 T cell receptor beta chains sequenced from a single sample in a study of blood T cell repertoires in COVID-19. The protocol was immunoSEQ multiplex PCR, while the TCRdb copy is restricted to in-frame clones and leaves out a portion. This sample has hundreds of thousands of clones, with 86% found just once. The material sequenced was peripheral blood. All receptors come from a woman in her 30s with active or convalescent COVID-19.

This chain uses TRBV28 with TRBJ1-2; 11 bases agree with TRBD1. Per germline, CDR1 MDHEN and CDR2 SYDVKM. The CDR3 contains 14 residues. The V gene end was trimmed by 6 bases and the J gene end by 5 bases; junction bases not matched to a gene: 5. CDR3 DNA: TGTGCCAGCAGAATCGGACAGGGGGCATATGGCTACACCTTC. Encoded protein: CASRIGQGAYGYTF.

The genes are TRBV10-2 and TRBJ2-7; tentative D call: TRBD2 (5 bases). Trimming pared 6 bases from V and 6 bases from J, leaving 21 bases between. CDR3 length equals 15 residues. Looked up from germline, CDR1 is WSHSY and CDR2 is SAAADI. The CDR3 nucleotides are TGCGCCAGCAGGGAGAACAACCAAATTGGAGGCGAGCAGTACTTC. Its translation: CASRENNQIGGEQYF.

The V call is TRBV15, the J call TRBJ2-1, with 8 positions matching TRBD2. The V segment lost 1 base and the J segment 4 bases; nucleotides outside the gene matches: 6. CDR1 and CDR2 from the germline V gene are LNHNV and YYDKDF (reference sequence). This CDR3 comprises 16 residues. CDR3 sequence (DNA): TGTGCCACCAGCAGAGGAATAGCGGGGCGGTACAATGAGCAGTTCTTC. Its protein product is CATSRGIAGRYNEQFF.

J is TRBJ2-7 and V is TRBV4-1; tentative D call: TRBD1 (6 bases). The CDR3 length is 16 residues. The V gene lost 1 base and the J gene lost 3 bases, with 16 bases spanning the gap. Germline lookup yields CDR1 MGHRA and CDR2 YSYEKL. CDR3 nucleotides: TGCGCCAGCAGCCAAGGCGAGGCAGGGGCCCTCTACGAGCAGTACTTC. As protein: CASSQGEAGALYEQYF.

This clone was seen more than once but under ten times. The J gene is TRBJ1-3, the V gene TRBV5-6; tentative D call: TRBD1 (6 bases). V was trimmed by 1 base and J by 9 bases, leaving 17 bases between them. This CDR3 is built from 15 residues. CDR1 and CDR2 (germline): SGHDT, YYEEEE. This CDR3 reads CASSLPGDEVGTIYF. CDR3 nucleotides: TGTGCCAGCAGCTTGCCAGGGGACGAAGTTGGCACCATATATTTT.

The chain couples TRBV6-5 to TRBJ2-2; D perhaps matches TRBD2 (5 bases). The CDR3 loop spans 14 amino acids. Germline CDR1 is MNHEY and CDR2 is SVGAGI. Trimming cost V 6 bases and J 5 bases, with 13 bases left between them. CDR3 nucleotide sequence: TGTGCCAGCAGAGCCGAGGGCCGGACCGGGGAGCTGTTTTTT. Translation gives CASRAEGRTGELFF.

V is TRBV9 and J is TRBJ2-2; D is uncertain. V shed 7 bases and J shed 7 bases, with 11 bases lying between them. Per germline, CDR1 SGDLS and CDR2 YYNGEE. The CDR3 contains 12 residues. The DNA of the CDR3 is TGTGCCAGCGGCTTCCTAGACGGGGAGCTGTTTTTT. Residues: CASGFLDGELFF.

This chain joins TRBV7-2 and TRBJ2-7; D is uncertain. The V and J ends lost 8 bases and 4 bases respectively, with 6 bases between them. The CDR3 consists of 10 residues. The germline V gene encodes CDR1 SGHTA and CDR2 FQGNSA. CDR3 in DNA: TGTGCCAGCGGGCAATACGAGCAGTACTTC. Residues: CASGQYEQYF.

The chain uses TRBV30 and TRBJ2-7; possibly TRBD2 for D (5 bases). This CDR3 comprises 12 residues. Trimming shortened V by 7 bases and J by 3 bases, and 13 bases separated the two germline ends. Germline loops: CDR1 GTSNPN, CDR2 SVGIG (reference sequence). CDR3 sequence reads: CASSDWIYEQYF. CDR3 bases: TGTGCCTCCTCGGACTGGATCTACGAGCAGTACTTC.

The CDR3 sequence: CASSPRQGRETQYF. The CDR3 region has the DNA TGTGCCAGCAGCCCCCGACAGGGTAGGGAGACCCAGTACTTC. The chain joins TRBV5-4 to TRBJ2-5; TRBD1 agrees at 7 bases. The V and J ends lost 4 bases and 5 bases, in that order; junction bases with no gene match: 8. The germline V gene has CDR1 SGHNT and CDR2 YYREEE (reference sequence). This CDR3 region has 14 residues.

This clone was recorded only once. The rearrangement uses TRBV19 and TRBJ2-3; D gene ambiguous. The V gene lost 7 bases and the J gene lost 5 bases, with 19 bases spanning the gap. The CDR3 has 15 residues. Germline V gene lookup returns CDR1 LNHDA and CDR2 SQIVND (reference sequence). CDR3 region: CASTNPRSREDTQYF. The DNA of the CDR3 is TGTGCCAGTACTAACCCCCGGTCCCGCGAAGATACGCAGTATTTT.

The gene calls are TRBV20-1 and TRBJ2-3, with D possibly matching TRBD2 (6 bases). CDR1 and CDR2 from the germline V gene are DFQATT and SNEGSKA (reference sequence). The V end lost 3 bases, the J end lost 5 bases, and 15 bases lay between the germline ends. CDR3 length equals 14 residues. CDR3 nucleotide sequence: TGCAGTGCTAGTCCCCGACTAGTAGGAGATACGCAGTATTTT. It yields the protein CSASPRLVGDTQYF.

The gene calls are TRBV5-6 and TRBJ1-1; the D gene is possibly TRBD1 (6 bases). This CDR3 region has 18 residues. The germline gives CDR1 SGHDT, CDR2 YYEEEE. Trimming stripped 7 bases from V and 0 bases from J, with 25 bases between. CDR3 loop: CASFRGTTGHRMNTEAFF. In DNA, the CDR3 is TGTGCCAGCTTCCGTGGGACAACAGGCCATCGAATGAACACTGAAGCTTTCTTT.

The V call is TRBV6-5, the J call TRBJ1-1, with 7 bases fitting TRBD1. Germline assignment: CDR1 MNHEY and CDR2 SVGAGI. The CDR3 has 15 residues. The trim removed 4 bases at V and 2 bases at J, leaving 7 bases unmatched. The chain's CDR3 is CASSLGQAVNTEAFF. Written as DNA, the CDR3 is TGTGCCAGCAGTTTAGGACAGGCCGTAAACACTGAAGCTTTCTTT.

The chain recombines TRBV14 with TRBJ1-5; 12 bases align to TRBD1. CDR3 length equals 17 residues. V shed 1 base, J shed 3 bases, and the junction held 4 bases outside the gene matches. Germline lookup yields CDR1 SGHDN and CDR2 FVKESK. The CDR3 DNA follows: TGTGCCAGCAGCCAAGCCGGGACAGGGGGCCTCAATCAGCCCCAGCATTTT. It codes for CASSQAGTGGLNQPQHF.

The rearrangement links TRBV25-1 to TRBJ1-2; D gene unclear. Germline assignment: CDR1 MGHDK and CDR2 SYGVNS. The CDR3 extends over 15 amino acids. Trimming stripped 3 bases from V and 2 bases from J, with 13 bases between. CDR3 amino acids: CASSEFAGSNYGYTF. CDR3 coding DNA: TGTGCCAGCAGTGAGTTCGCAGGCTCCAACTATGGCTACACCTTC.

This chain links TRBV4-1 with TRBJ2-2, with TRBD2 matching 11 bases. The CDR3 spans 21 residues. Germline CDR1 reads MGHRA; CDR2 reads YSYEKL. V was pared by 1 base and J by 2 bases, with 15 bases of the junction left unmatched. The CDR3, as DNA: TGCGCCAGCAGCCAAGGCCAAGCCGATGGGACTAGCGGAGACAACACCGGGGAGCTGTTTTTT. Protein: CASSQGQADGTSGDNTGELFF.

The rearrangement links TRBV5-4 to TRBJ2-3, with D tentatively TRBD1 (6 bases). The CDR3 runs to 15 residues. Germline V gene lookup returns CDR1 SGHNT and CDR2 YYREEE (reference sequence). V was cut by 1 base and J by 0 bases, with 9 bases left in between. The DNA for the CDR3 is TGTGCCAGCAGCTTGTCAGGGGTGAGCACAGATACGCAGTATTTT. Encoded protein: CASSLSGVSTDTQYF.

The chain links TRBV7-8 to TRBJ1-4, with 7 bases aligning to TRBD1. The CDR3 is 16 residues long. Germline V gene sequence: CDR1 SGHVS, CDR2 FQNEAQ. Trimming cost V 5 bases and J 0 bases; bases outside gene matches: 6. The CDR3 region has the DNA TGTGCCAGCAGCCCACAGGGGCTTGCAACTAATGAAAAACTGTTTTTT. Protein product: CASSPQGLATNEKLFF.

The rearrangement joins TRBV7-2 to TRBJ1-6, with 8 positions matching TRBD1. With 4 bases clipped from V and 8 bases from J, the junction kept 4 bases outside the gene matches. The germline V gene encodes CDR1 SGHTA and CDR2 FQGNSA. The CDR3 contains 14 residues. The CDR3 DNA reads as TGTGCCAGCAGCTCGAGACAGGGGTATTCACCCCTCCACTTT. It yields the protein CASSSRQGYSPLHF.